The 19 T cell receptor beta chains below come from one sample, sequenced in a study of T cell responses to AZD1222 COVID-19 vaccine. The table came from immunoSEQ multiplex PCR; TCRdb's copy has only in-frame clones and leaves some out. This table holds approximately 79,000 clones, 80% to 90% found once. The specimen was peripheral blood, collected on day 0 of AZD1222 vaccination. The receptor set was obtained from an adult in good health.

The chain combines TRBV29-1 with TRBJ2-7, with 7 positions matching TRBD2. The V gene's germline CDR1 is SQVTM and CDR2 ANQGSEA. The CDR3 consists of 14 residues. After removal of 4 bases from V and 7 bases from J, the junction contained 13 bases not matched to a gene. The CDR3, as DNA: TGCAGCGTTGCGGGGGAGGGTTCAGCGTGGGAGCAGTACTTC. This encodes CSVAGEGSAWEQYF.

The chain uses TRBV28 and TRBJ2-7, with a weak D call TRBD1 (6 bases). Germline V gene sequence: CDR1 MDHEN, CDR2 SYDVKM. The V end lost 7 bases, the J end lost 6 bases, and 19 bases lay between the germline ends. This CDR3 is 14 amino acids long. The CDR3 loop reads CASTQGTPFREQYF. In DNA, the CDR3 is TGTGCCAGCACACAGGGAACCCCCTTTCGCGAGCAGTACTTC.

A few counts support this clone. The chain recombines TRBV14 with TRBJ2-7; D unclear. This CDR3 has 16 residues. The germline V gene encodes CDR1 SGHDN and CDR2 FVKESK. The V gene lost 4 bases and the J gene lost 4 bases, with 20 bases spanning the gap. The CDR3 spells CASSPLSGRRIYEQYF. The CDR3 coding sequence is TGTGCCAGCAGCCCCCTCTCCGGACGGAGAATTTACGAGCAGTACTTC.

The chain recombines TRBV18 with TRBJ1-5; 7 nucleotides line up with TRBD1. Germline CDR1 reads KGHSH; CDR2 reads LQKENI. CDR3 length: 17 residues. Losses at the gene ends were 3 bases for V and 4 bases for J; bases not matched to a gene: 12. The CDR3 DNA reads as TGTGCCAGCTCACCCCAAGGGAACAGGGGAGGTAATCAGCCCCAGCATTTT. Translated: CASSPQGNRGGNQPQHF. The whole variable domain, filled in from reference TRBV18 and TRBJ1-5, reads NAGVMQNPRHLVRRRGQEARLRCSPMKGHSHVYWYRQLPEEGLKFMVYLQKENIIDESGMPKERFSAEFPKEGPSILRIQQVVRGDSAAYFCASSPQGNRGGNQPQHFGDGTRLSIL.

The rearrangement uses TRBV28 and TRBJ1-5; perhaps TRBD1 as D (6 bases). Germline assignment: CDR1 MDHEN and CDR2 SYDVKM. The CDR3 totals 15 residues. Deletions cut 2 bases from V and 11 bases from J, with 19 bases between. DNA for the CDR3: TGTGCCAGCAGTTTAGGATCAGGGGTCGCAAGGTCCCAGCATTTT. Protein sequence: CASSLGSGVARSQHF.

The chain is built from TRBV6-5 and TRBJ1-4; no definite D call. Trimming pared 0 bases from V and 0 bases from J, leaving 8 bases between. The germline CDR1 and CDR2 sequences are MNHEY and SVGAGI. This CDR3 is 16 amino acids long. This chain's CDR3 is CASSYSIQPTNEKLFF. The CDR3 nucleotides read TGTGCCAGCAGTTACTCGATACAGCCAACTAATGAAAAACTGTTTTTT.

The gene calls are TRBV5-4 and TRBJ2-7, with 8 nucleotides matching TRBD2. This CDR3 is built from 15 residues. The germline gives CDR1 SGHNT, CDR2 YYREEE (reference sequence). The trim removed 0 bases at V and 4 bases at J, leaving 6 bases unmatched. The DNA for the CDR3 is TGTGCCAGCAGCTTGGACGGTAGCGGGACGTACGAGCAGTACTTC. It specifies CASSLDGSGTYEQYF.

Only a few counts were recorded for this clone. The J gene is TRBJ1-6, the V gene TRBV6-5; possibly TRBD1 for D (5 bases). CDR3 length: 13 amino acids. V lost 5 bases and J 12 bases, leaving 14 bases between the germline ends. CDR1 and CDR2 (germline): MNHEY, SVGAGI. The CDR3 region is CASSPPGTGPLHF. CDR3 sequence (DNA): TGTGCCAGCAGTCCACCCGGGACGGGACCCCTCCACTTT.

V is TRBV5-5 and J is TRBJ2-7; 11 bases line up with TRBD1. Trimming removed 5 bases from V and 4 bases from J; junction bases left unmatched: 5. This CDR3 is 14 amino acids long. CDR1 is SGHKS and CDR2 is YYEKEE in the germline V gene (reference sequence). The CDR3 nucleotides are TGTGCCAGCAGGACCGGACAGGGGGCTTACGAGCAGTACTTC. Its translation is CASRTGQGAYEQYF.

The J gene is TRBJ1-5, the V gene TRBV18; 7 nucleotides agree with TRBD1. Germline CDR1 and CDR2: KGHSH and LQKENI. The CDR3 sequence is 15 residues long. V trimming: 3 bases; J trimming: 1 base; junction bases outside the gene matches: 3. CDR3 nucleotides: TGTGCCAGCTCACCGTGGGACAGCAGCAATCAGCCCCAGCATTTT. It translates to CASSPWDSSNQPQHF. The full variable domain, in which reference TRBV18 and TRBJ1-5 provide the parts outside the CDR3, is NAGVMQNPRHLVRRRGQEARLRCSPMKGHSHVYWYRQLPEEGLKFMVYLQKENIIDESGMPKERFSAEFPKEGPSILRIQQVVRGDSAAYFCASSPWDSSNQPQHFGDGTRLSIL.

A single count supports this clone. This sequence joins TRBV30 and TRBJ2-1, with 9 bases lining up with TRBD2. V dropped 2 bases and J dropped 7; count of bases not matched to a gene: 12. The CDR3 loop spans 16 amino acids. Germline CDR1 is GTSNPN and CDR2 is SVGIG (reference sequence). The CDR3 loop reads CAWSSKGSGSVNEQFF. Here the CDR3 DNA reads TGTGCCTGGAGTTCTAAGGGTAGCGGGAGTGTGAATGAGCAGTTCTTC.

In DNA form, the CDR3 reads TGTGCCAGTATGTATCACTCCGGGGAGCTGTTTTTT. Encoded protein: CASMYHSGELFF. This chain connects TRBV19 to TRBJ2-2; D remains unclear. In germline, CDR1 is LNHDA, CDR2 SQIVND (reference sequence). The CDR3 is 12 amino acids. The germline V and J ends were trimmed by 7 bases and 6 bases, with 9 bases remaining between them.

The CDR3: CASSFTSNYGYTF. The CDR3 bases are TGTGCCAGCAGTTTCACCTCTAACTATGGCTACACCTTC. The chain couples TRBV27 to TRBJ1-2; D call uncertain. V was pared by 3 bases and J by 0 bases, with 5 bases between. The CDR3 is 13 residues long. CDR1 is MNHEY and CDR2 is SMNVEV in the germline V gene (reference sequence).

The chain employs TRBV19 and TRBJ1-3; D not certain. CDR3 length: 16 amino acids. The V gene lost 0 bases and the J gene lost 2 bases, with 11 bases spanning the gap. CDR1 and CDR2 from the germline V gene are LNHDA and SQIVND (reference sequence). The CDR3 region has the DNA TGTGCCAGTAGTATAGATCGCTCCGACCCTGGAAACACCATATATTTT. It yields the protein CASSIDRSDPGNTIYF.

CDR3 DNA: TGTGCCAGCAGACAGGGGGCGAATCAGCCCCAGCATTTT. Translated, it gives CASRQGANQPQHF. This sequence joins TRBV12-3 or TRBV12-4 and TRBJ1-5; 9 bases fit TRBD1. Germline trimming cut 6 bases from V and 4 bases from J; bases unmatched to any gene: 1. The CDR3 loop spans 13 amino acids.

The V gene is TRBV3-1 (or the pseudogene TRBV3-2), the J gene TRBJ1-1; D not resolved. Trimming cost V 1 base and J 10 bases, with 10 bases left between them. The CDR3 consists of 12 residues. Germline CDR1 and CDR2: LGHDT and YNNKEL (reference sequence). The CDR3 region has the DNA TGTGCCAGCAGCCAAGGGGTCATAGCAGCTTTCTTT. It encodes CASSQGVIAAFF.

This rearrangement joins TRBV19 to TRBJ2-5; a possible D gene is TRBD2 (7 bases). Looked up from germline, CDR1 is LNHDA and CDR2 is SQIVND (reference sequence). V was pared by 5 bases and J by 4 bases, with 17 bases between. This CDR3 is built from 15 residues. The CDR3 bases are TGTGCCAGTAGTCCCGGCCGGGGGGCGACAGAGACCCAGTACTTC. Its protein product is CASSPGRGATETQYF.

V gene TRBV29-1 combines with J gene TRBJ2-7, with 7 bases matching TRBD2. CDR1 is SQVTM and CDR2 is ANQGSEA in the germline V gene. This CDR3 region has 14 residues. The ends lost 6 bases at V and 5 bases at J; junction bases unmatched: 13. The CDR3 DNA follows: TGCAGCGTGACTGGCCCGGGACGGGGGGACGAGCAGTACTTC. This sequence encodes CSVTGPGRGDEQYF.

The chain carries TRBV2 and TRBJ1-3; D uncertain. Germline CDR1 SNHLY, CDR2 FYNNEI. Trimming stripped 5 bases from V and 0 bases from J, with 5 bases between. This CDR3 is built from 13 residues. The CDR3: CASSLFSGNTIYF. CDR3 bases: TGTGCCAGCAGTCTCTTCTCTGGAAACACCATATATTTT.